These T cell receptor beta chains were read from a single sample in a study of shared clonotypes between healthy human individuals. Using immunoSEQ multiplex PCR, the repertoire was profiled, and TCRdb retains in-frame clones only, with some absent. The sample lists more than 2 million clones; about 95% were seen once. Source material: naive CD8+ T cells sorted from blood. Every receptor here comes from a man between 18 and 35 years old in good health. Each CDR3 is given without its conserved first and last residue. Each record gives: V gene, CDR3 protein.

V gene: TRBV7-7
CDR3 protein: ASSKTGSEQF

V gene: TRBV11-3
CDR3 protein: ASSPQAGELNTGELF

V gene: TRBV6-5
CDR3 protein: ASSSPAAENIQY

V gene: TRBV9
CDR3 protein: ASSVGGLSYEQY

V gene: TRBV2
CDR3 protein: ASSGQNSNQPQH

V gene: TRBV6-5
CDR3 protein: ASSRTGYNEKLF

V gene: TRBV7-9
CDR3 protein: ASSLSLGGEQY

V gene: TRBV28
CDR3 protein: ASRPDSSYQPQH

V gene: TRBV7-2
CDR3 protein: ASSLSGRGNEQF

V gene: TRBV6-5
CDR3 protein: ASSLSRTAETQY

V gene: TRBV11-2
CDR3 protein: ASSLTPRYEQY

V gene: TRBV29-1
CDR3 protein: SALDNEQF

V gene: TRBV29-1
CDR3 protein: SVEYPGPPYEQY